A selection of T cell receptor beta chains follows, all from one sample in a study of shared T cell receptors in the human thymus. TCRdb's copy holds only in-frame clones and misses some; the assay was immunoSEQ multiplex PCR. The sample shows about 400,000 clones, approximately 95% of them seen only once. The sample consisted of thymocytes. All receptors derive from a human donor. Both conserved end residues are part of each CDR3. D genes are given only for firm matches. Size is stated for part of the rows, as once, few or many counts, or as a class when the clone is expanded.

d_gene: TRBD2; v_gene: TRBV28; abundance: -; j_gene: TRBJ2-7; CDR3aa: CASSNGLAGEVLNEQYF; CDR3nt: TGTGCCAGCAGTAATGGACTAGCGGGAGAGGTCCTTAACGAGCAGTACTTC
d_gene: -; v_gene: TRBV28; abundance: -; j_gene: TRBJ1-1; CDR3aa: CASRGGYTEAFF; CDR3nt: TGTGCCAGCAGAGGGGGTTATACTGAAGCTTTCTTT
d_gene: -; v_gene: TRBV4-1; abundance: -; j_gene: TRBJ1-2; CDR3aa: CASSQDWDWELIYGYTF; CDR3nt: TGCGCCAGCAGCCAAGATTGGGATTGGGAGCTCATCTATGGCTACACCTTC
d_gene: -; v_gene: TRBV14; abundance: -; j_gene: TRBJ2-1; CDR3aa: CASSGRRGDNEQFF; CDR3nt: TGTGCCAGCAGCGGGCGGAGGGGGGACAATGAGCAGTTCTTC
d_gene: TRBD2; v_gene: TRBV6-1; abundance: -; j_gene: TRBJ2-5; CDR3aa: CASSEALAGGPETQYF; CDR3nt: TGTGCCAGCAGTGAAGCGCTAGCGGGAGGGCCGGAGACCCAGTACTTC
d_gene: -; v_gene: TRBV6-5; abundance: -; j_gene: TRBJ2-2; CDR3aa: CASSSGAAPGELFF; CDR3nt: TGTGCCAGCAGTTCCGGGGCGGCTCCCGGGGAGCTGTTTTTT
d_gene: -; v_gene: TRBV5-1; abundance: -; j_gene: TRBJ2-6; CDR3aa: CASSLVVMVGRPSRGANVLTF; CDR3nt: TGCGCCAGCAGCTTGGTGGTTATGGTGGGCAGGCCCTCGAGGGGGGCCAACGTCCTGACTTTC
d_gene: -; v_gene: TRBV21-1; abundance: -; j_gene: TRBJ2-1; CDR3aa: CASSKTPENNEQFF; CDR3nt: TGTGCCAGCAGCAAAACGCCAGAAAACAATGAGCAGTTCTTC
d_gene: -; v_gene: TRBV6-4; abundance: -; j_gene: TRBJ1-5; CDR3aa: CAKEPVPSNQPQHF; CDR3nt: TGTGCCAAAGAACCGGTCCCGAGCAATCAGCCCCAGCATTTT
d_gene: TRBD2; v_gene: TRBV4-2; abundance: -; j_gene: TRBJ2-1; CDR3aa: CASSPGLVAYNEQFF; CDR3nt: TGTGCCAGCAGCCCGGGACTAGTAGCGTACAATGAGCAGTTCTTC
d_gene: -; v_gene: TRBV19; abundance: -; j_gene: TRBJ2-6; CDR3aa: CASSPDQAQSSGANVLTF; CDR3nt: TGTGCCAGTAGTCCAGACCAGGCTCAGTCCTCTGGGGCCAACGTCCTGACTTTC
d_gene: TRBD1; v_gene: TRBV28; abundance: -; j_gene: TRBJ1-5; CDR3aa: CASSRRQGYQPQHF; CDR3nt: TGTGCCAGCAGCCGACGACAGGGGTATCAGCCCCAGCATTTT
d_gene: -; v_gene: TRBV28; abundance: -; j_gene: TRBJ2-3; CDR3aa: CASSLTGTPLADTQYF; CDR3nt: TGTGCCAGCAGTTTGACCGGGACCCCTCTGGCAGATACGCAGTATTTT
d_gene: -; v_gene: TRBV27; abundance: -; j_gene: TRBJ2-1; CDR3aa: CASSFVRERNNEQFF; CDR3nt: TGTGCCAGCAGTTTCGTGAGGGAGAGAAACAATGAGCAGTTCTTC
d_gene: TRBD1; v_gene: TRBV7-6; abundance: once; j_gene: TRBJ2-1; CDR3aa: CASSLDRYNEQFF; CDR3nt: TGTGCCAGCAGCCTGGACAGGTACAATGAGCAGTTCTTC
d_gene: -; v_gene: TRBV1; abundance: -; j_gene: TRBJ1-5; CDR3aa: CTSSQDRTGLPPGGSQHF; CDR3nt: TGCACCAGCAGCCAAGATAGGACGGGCCTCCCCCCGGGAGGGTCCCAGCATTTT
d_gene: -; v_gene: TRBV21-1; abundance: few; j_gene: TRBJ1-1; CDR3aa: CASSLDRYTEAFF; CDR3nt: TGTGCCAGCAGCCTCGACAGATACACTGAAGCTTTCTTT
d_gene: TRBD2; v_gene: TRBV5-4; abundance: -; j_gene: TRBJ2-3; CDR3aa: CASSLPQGLAPSHPPDTQYF; CDR3nt: TGTGCCAGCAGCTTGCCCCAAGGACTAGCGCCATCGCACCCCCCGGATACGCAGTATTTT
d_gene: -; v_gene: TRBV28; abundance: -; j_gene: TRBJ1-2; CDR3aa: CASSPLGLRRVSTNYGYTF; CDR3nt: TGTGCCAGCAGCCCATTGGGATTGAGGAGGGTATCTACTAACTATGGCTACACCTTC
d_gene: -; v_gene: TRBV7-9; abundance: -; j_gene: TRBJ2-1; CDR3aa: CASSFRGNLTYNEQFF; CDR3nt: TGTGCCAGCAGCTTTAGGGGGAATCTAACCTACAATGAGCAGTTCTTC
d_gene: TRBD2; v_gene: TRBV25-1; abundance: -; j_gene: TRBJ2-5; CDR3aa: CASSPIGTGTNAWTQYF; CDR3nt: TGTGCCAGCAGTCCCATCGGAACCGGGACTAACGCATGGACCCAGTACTTC
d_gene: -; v_gene: TRBV6-1; abundance: -; j_gene: TRBJ1-1; CDR3aa: CASSGGLMFTEAFF; CDR3nt: TGTGCCAGCAGTGGAGGGTTGATGTTCACTGAAGCTTTCTTT
d_gene: -; v_gene: TRBV7-2; abundance: few; j_gene: TRBJ2-3; CDR3aa: CASSPDADTQYF; CDR3nt: TGTGCCAGCAGCCCAGACGCAGATACGCAGTATTTT
d_gene: -; v_gene: TRBV6-1; abundance: -; j_gene: TRBJ1-5; CDR3aa: CASTQLGEIEQPQHF; CDR3nt: TGTGCCAGCACTCAATTGGGGGAGATAGAGCAGCCCCAGCATTTT
d_gene: -; v_gene: TRBV29-1; abundance: -; j_gene: TRBJ1-1; CDR3aa: CSVVGGTEAFF; CDR3nt: TGCAGCGTTGTAGGGGGTACTGAAGCTTTCTTT
d_gene: TRBD2; v_gene: TRBV9; abundance: -; j_gene: TRBJ2-1; CDR3aa: CASSVTSGRVNEQFF; CDR3nt: TGTGCCAGCAGCGTAACCAGCGGGAGGGTCAATGAGCAGTTCTTC
d_gene: -; v_gene: TRBV27; abundance: -; j_gene: TRBJ1-1; CDR3aa: CASSRTTGNTEAFF; CDR3nt: TGTGCCAGCAGCCGAACAACAGGGAACACTGAAGCTTTCTTT